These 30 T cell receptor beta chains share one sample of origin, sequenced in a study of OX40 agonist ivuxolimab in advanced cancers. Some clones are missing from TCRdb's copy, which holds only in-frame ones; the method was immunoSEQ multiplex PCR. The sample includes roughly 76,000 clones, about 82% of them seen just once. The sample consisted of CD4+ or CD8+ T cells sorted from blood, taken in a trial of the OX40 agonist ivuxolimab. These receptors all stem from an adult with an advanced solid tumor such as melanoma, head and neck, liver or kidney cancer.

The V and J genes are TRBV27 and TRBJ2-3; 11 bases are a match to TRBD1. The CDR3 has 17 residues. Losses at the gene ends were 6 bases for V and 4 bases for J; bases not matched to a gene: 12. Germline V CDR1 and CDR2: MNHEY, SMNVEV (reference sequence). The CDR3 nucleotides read TGTGCCAGCAGAGTAACAGGGACAGGGGGAGGGCCAGATACGCAGTATTTT. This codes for CASRVTGTGGGPDTQYF.

As DNA, the CDR3 is TGTGCCAGCAGCGCTCAGGGGGCTAACCAAGAGACCCAGTACTTC. It is translated as CASSAQGANQETQYF. V and J are TRBV9 and TRBJ2-5, with 8 bases that match TRBD1. The CDR3 contains 15 residues. V dropped 3 bases and J dropped 0; count of bases not matched to a gene: 4. Germline-derived CDR1 and CDR2 are SGDLS and YYNGEE.

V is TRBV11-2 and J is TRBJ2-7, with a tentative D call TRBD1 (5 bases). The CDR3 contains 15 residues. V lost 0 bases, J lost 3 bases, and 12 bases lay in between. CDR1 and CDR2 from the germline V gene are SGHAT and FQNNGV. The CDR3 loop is CASSLEWGLSYEQYF. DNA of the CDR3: TGTGCCAGCAGCTTAGAATGGGGCTTGAGCTACGAGCAGTACTTC.

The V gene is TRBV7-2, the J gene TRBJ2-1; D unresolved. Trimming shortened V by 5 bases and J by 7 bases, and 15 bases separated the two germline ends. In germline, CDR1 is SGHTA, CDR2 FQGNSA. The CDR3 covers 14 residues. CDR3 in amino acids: CASSRDPTRNEQFF. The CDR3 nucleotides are TGTGCCAGCAGCCGCGACCCGACGAGGAATGAGCAGTTCTTC.

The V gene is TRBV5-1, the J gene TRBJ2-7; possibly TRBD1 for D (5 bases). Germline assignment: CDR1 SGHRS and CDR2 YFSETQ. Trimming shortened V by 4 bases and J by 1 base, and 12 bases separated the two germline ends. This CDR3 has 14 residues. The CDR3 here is CASSPPGHSYEQYV. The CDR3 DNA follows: TGCGCCAGCAGCCCCCCCGGACATTCCTACGAGCAGTACGTC.

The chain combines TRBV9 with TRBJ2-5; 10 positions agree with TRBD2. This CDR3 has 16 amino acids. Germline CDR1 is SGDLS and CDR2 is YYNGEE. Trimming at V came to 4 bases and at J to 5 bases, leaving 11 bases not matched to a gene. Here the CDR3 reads CASSSSTSGWGETQYF. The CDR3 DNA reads TGTGCCAGCAGCTCCTCGACTAGCGGGTGGGGGGAGACCCAGTACTTC. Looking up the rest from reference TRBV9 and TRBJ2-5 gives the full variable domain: DSGVTQTPKHLITATGQRVTLRCSPRSGDLSVYWYQQSLDQGLQFLIQYYNGEERAKGNILERFSAQQFPDLHSELNLSSLELGDSALYFCASSSSTSGWGETQYFGPGTRLLVL.

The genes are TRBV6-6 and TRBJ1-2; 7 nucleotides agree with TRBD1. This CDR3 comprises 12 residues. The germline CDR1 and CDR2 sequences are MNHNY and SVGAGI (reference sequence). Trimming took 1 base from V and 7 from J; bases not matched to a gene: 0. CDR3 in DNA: TGTGCCAGCAGTTACTGGACAGGTGGCTACACCTTC. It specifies CASSYWTGGYTF.

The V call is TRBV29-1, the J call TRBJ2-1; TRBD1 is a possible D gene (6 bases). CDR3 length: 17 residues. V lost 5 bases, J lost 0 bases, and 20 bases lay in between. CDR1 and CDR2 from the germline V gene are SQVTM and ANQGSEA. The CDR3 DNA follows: TGCAGCGTTTCCCCTGGGTGGGGGCTCAGCTCCTACAATGAGCAGTTCTTC. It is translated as CSVSPGWGLSSYNEQFF.

The CDR3 region has the DNA TGTGCCAGCAGCTCCTCACCAGAGACCCAGTACTTC. It translates to CASSSSPETQYF. This sequence joins TRBV7-9 and TRBJ2-5, with no clear D. V dropped 4 bases and J dropped 4 bases, with 7 bases sitting between them. The CDR3 totals 12 residues. Germline V gives CDR1 SEHNR, CDR2 FQNEAQ (reference sequence).

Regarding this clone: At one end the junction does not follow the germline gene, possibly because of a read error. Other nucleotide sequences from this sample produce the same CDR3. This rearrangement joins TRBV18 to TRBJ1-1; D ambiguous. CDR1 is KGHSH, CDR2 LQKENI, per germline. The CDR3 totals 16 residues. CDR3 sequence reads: CASSPWGSLTTIEAFF. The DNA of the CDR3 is TGTGCCAGCTCACCCTGGGGTTCATTGACTACAATTGAAGCTTTCTTC.

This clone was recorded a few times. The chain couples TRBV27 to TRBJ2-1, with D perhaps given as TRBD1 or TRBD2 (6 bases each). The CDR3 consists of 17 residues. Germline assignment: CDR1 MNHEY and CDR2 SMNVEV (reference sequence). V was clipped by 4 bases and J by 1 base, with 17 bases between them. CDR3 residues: CASSSLGGGTSYNEQFF. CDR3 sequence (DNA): TGTGCCAGCAGTTCCTTGGGTGGCGGGACATCCTACAATGAGCAGTTCTTC.

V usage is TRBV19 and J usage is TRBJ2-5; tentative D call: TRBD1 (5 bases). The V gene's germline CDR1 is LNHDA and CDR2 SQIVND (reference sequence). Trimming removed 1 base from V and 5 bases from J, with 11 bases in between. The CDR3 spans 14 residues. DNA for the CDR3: TGTGCCAGTAGTATAGGGGCAGGGCAGGAGACCCAGTACTTC. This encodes CASSIGAGQETQYF.

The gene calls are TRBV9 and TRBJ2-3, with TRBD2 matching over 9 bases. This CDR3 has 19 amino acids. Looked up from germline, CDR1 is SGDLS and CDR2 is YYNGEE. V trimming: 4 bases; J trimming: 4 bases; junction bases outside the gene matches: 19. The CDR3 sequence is CASSLRPSGREGRADTQYF. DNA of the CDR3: TGTGCCAGCAGCCTCAGGCCTTCGGGGCGGGAGGGCCGAGCAGATACGCAGTATTTT.

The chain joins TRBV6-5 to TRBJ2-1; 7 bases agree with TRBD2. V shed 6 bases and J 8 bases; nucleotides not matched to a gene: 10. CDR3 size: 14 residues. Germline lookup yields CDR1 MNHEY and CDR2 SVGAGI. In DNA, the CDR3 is TGTGCCAGCAGCCCTCCGGGACTACACGATGAGCAGTTCTTC. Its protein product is CASSPPGLHDEQFF.

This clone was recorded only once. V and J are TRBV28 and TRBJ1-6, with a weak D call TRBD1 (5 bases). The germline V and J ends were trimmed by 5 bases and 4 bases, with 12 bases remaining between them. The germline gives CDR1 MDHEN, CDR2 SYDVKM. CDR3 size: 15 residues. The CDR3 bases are TGTGCCAGCAGTCCCGGGACGGGATATAATTCACCCCTCCACTTT. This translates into CASSPGTGYNSPLHF. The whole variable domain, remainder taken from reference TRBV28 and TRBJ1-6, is DVKVTQSSRYLVKRTGEKVFLECVQDMDHENMFWYRQDPGLGLRLIYFSYDVKMKEKGDIPEGYSVSREKKERFSLILESASTNQTSMYLCASSPGTGYNSPLHFGNGTRLTVT.

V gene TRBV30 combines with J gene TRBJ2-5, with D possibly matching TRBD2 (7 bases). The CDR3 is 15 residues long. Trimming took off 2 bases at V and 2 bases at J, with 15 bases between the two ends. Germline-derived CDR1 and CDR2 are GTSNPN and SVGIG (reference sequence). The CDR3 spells CAWSLVQGLQETQYF. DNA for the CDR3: TGTGCCTGGAGTTTAGTACAGGGACTACAAGAGACCCAGTACTTC.

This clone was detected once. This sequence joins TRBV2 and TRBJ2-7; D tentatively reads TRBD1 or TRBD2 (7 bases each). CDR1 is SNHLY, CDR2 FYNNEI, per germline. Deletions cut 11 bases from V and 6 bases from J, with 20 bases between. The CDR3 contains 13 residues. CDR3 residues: CAWMGGGCLEQYF. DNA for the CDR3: TGTGCCTGGATGGGAGGGGGCTGCCTCGAGCAGTACTTC.

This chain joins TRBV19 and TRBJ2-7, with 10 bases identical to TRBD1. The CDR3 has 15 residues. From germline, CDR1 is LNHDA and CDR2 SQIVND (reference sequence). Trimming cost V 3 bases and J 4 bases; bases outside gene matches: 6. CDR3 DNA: TGTGCCAGTAGTATGGGGACAGGGGAGTTGTACGAGCAGTACGTC. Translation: CASSMGTGELYEQYV.

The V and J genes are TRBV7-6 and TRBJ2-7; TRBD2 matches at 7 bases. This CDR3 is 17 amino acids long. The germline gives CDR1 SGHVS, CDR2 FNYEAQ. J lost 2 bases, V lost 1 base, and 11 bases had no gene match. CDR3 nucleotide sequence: TGTGCCAGCAGCTTAGAACCCGCCGAGCGGGGCGCCTACGAGCAGTACTTC. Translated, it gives CASSLEPAERGAYEQYF.

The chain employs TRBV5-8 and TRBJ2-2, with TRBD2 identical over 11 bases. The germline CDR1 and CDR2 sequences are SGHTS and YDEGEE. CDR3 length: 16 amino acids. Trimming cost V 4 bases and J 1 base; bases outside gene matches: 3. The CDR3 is CASSRGTSGNTGELFF. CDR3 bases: TGTGCCAGCAGCCGAGGGACTAGCGGGAACACCGGGGAGCTGTTTTTT.

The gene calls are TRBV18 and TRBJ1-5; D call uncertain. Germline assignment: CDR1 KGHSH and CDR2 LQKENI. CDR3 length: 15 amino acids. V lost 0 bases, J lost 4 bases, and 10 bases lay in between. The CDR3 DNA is TGTGCCAGCTCACCACCGAGTACGGCTAATCAGCCCCAGCATTTT. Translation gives CASSPPSTANQPQHF.

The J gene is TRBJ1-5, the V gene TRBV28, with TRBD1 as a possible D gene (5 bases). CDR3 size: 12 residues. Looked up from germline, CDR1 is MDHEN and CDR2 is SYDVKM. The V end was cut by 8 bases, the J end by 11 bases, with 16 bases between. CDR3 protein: CASALGELAQHF. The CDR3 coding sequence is TGTGCCAGCGCCCTGGGGGAGCTAGCCCAGCATTTT.

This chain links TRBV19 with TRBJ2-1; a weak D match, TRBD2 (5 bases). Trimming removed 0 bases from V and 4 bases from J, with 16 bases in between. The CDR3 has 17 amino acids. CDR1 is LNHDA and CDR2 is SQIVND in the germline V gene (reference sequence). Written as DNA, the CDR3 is TGTGCCAGTAGTATAGATCCGGGGTCCATAAAATACAATGAGCAGTTCTTC. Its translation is CASSIDPGSIKYNEQFF.

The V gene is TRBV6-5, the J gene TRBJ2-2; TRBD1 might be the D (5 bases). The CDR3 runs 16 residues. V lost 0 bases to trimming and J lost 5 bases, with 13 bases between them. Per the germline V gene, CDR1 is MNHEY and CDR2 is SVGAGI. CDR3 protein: CASSYSRQGSTGELFF. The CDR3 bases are TGTGCCAGCAGTTACTCGAGGCAGGGAAGTACCGGGGAGCTGTTTTTT.

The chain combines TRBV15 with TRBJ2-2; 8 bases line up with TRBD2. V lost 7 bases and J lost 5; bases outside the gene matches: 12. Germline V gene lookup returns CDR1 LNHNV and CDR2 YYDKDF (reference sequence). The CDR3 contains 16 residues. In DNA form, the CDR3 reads TGTGCCACCACCTCGGGAGGGGTGCTAAGTACCGGGGAGCTGTTTTTT. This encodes CATTSGGVLSTGELFF.

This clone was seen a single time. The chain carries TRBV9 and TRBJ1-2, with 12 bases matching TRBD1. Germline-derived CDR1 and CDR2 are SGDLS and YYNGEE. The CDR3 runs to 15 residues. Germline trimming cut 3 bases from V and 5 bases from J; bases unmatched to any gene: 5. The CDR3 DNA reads TGTGCCAGCAGCGGCGGGACAGGGGGCGGTTATGGCTACACCTTC. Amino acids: CASSGGTGGGYGYTF.

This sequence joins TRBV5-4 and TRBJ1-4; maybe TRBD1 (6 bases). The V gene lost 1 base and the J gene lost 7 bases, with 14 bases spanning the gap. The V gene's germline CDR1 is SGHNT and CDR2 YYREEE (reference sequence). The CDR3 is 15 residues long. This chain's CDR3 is CASSLLDSVGEKLFF. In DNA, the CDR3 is TGTGCCAGCAGCTTGTTGGACAGTGTTGGTGAAAAACTGTTTTTT.

The CDR3 region is CASSLEQGRTDTQYF. The CDR3 coding sequence is TGTGCCAGCAGCTTAGAACAGGGGCGCACAGATACGCAGTATTTT. V gene TRBV7-8 combines with J gene TRBJ2-3; TRBD1 agrees at 7 bases. After removal of 1 base from V and 1 base from J, the junction contained 2 bases not matched to a gene. This CDR3 is built from 15 residues. CDR1 and CDR2 from the germline V gene are SGHVS and FQNEAQ.

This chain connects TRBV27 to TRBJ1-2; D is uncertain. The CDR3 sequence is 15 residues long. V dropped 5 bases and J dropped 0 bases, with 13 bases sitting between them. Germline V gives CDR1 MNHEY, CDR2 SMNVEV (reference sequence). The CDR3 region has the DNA TGTGCCAGCAGTCCCCCGGGGTGGCCTAACTATGGCTACACCTTC. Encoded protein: CASSPPGWPNYGYTF.

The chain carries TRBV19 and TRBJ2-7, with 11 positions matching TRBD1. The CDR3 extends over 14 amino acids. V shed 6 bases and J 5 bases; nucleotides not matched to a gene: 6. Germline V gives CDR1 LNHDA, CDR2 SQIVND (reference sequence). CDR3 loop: CASRRTGGRDEQYF. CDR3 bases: TGTGCCAGTAGAAGGACAGGGGGCCGGGACGAGCAGTACTTC.